This is a list of T cell receptor beta chains from one sample in a study of regulatory T cells in long-lasting Graves disease. Each CDR3 protein is one row after TCRdb ran MiXCR on the multiplex PCR reads. The sample lists 600,000 to 800,000 distinct CDR3 sequences, about 30% occurring once. Sample: peripheral blood mononuclear cells (PBMCs), taken when the disease was refractory, from a patient treated with antithyroid drugs. All receptors come from a female donor with Graves disease. The CDR3 runs from the conserved cysteine through the conserved F or W. The order of the fields is J gene, clone size, CDR3 length, V gene, D gene, CDR3 protein, CDR3 DNA. A D gene is named only where the DNA matches it firmly. Clone sizes are given selectively: once, few, many, or a class where the clone is expanded.

TRBJ2-5	NA	17	TRBV14	NA	CASSQFPPRDSQETQYF	TGTGCCAGCAGCCAATTCCCTCCGCGGGACAGTCAAGAGACCCAGTACTTC
TRBJ1-2	NA	15	TRBV28	TRBD1	CASSSNPDRANGYTF	TGTGCCAGCAGTTCGAACCCGGACAGGGCGAATGGCTACACCTTC
TRBJ1-1	few	13	TRBV19	NA	CATKRRNPEEAFF	TGTGCCACCAAGAGACGGAACCCAGAAGAAGCTTTCTTT
TRBJ1-6	few	17	TRBV3-1	NA	CASSQERYGRTNSPLHF	TGTGCCAGCAGCCAAGAACGGTATGGGCGGACAAATTCACCCCTCCACTTT
TRBJ2-5	few	13	TRBV5-4	NA	CASSFDSQEAQYF	TGTGCCAGCAGCTTCGACTCGCAAGAGGCCCAGTACTTC
TRBJ1-2	NA	15	TRBV10-2	TRBD1	CASTIGQGLNYGYTF	TGCGCCAGCACCATAGGACAGGGACTTAACTATGGCTACACCTTT
TRBJ2-4	many	16	TRBV11-1	TRBD1	CASSPGQGRAKNIQYF	TGTGCCAGCAGCCCTGGACAGGGACGAGCCAAAAACATTCAGTACTTC
TRBJ1-1	few	13	TRBV7-2	TRBD1	CASSLGTGGKAFF	TGTGCCAGCAGCTTAGGGACAGGGGGAAAAGCTTTCTTT
TRBJ1-3	few	12	TRBV29-1	NA	CSVWGQGNTIYF	TGCAGCGTTTGGGGCCAGGGAAACACCATATATTTT
TRBJ1-1	NA	14	TRBV10-3	NA	CAISAKGLNTEAFF	TGTGCCATCAGTGCGAAGGGATTGAACACTGAAGCTTTCTTT
TRBJ2-5	NA	12	TRBV20-1	NA	CSARVEPATQYF	TGCAGTGCTAGGGTCGAGCCGGCGACCCAGTACTTC
TRBJ2-5	few	15	TRBV13	NA	CASSLSSENQETQYF	TGTGCCAGCAGCTTAAGTAGCGAGAACCAAGAGACCCAGTACTTC
TRBJ2-7	many	12	TRBV6-2/TRBV6-3	NA	CASSMTGYEQYF	TGTGCCAGCAGTATGACAGGCTACGAGCAGTACTTC
TRBJ2-1	NA	14	TRBV29-1	TRBD2	CSVDWVAGGNEQFF	TGCAGCGTTGATTGGGTAGCGGGAGGCAATGAGCAGTTCTTC
TRBJ1-2	many	15	TRBV6-1	TRBD1	CASSGDRVGASGYTF	TGTGCCAGCAGTGGTGACAGGGTTGGCGCGAGTGGCTACACCTTC
TRBJ1-5	NA	14	TRBV20-1	TRBD1	CSASLTGLDQPQHF	TGCAGTGCTTCCTTGACAGGGCTCGATCAGCCCCAGCATTTT
TRBJ1-1	NA	15	TRBV5-1	NA	CASSPGVTKDTEAFF	TGCGCCAGCAGCCCCGGGGTGACAAAGGACACTGAAGCTTTCTTT
TRBJ1-1	NA	15	TRBV28	NA	CASSLFMVEAGEAFF	TGTGCCAGCAGTTTATTTATGGTGGAGGCTGGTGAAGCTTTCTTT
TRBJ2-7	many	14	TRBV28	NA	CASSARGFIDEQYF	TGTGCCAGCAGCGCGAGGGGTTTTATCGACGAGCAGTACTTC
TRBJ1-5	NA	14	TRBV5-1	NA	CASSLAGSTQPQHF	TGCGCCAGCAGCTTGGCGGGTAGCACTCAGCCCCAGCATTTT
TRBJ1-1	NA	15	TRBV7-9	NA	CASRFRTGVNTEAFF	TGTGCCAGCAGGTTCCGCACAGGAGTCAACACTGAAGCTTTCTTT
TRBJ1-5	few	13	TRBV2	NA	CASSDSSDQPQHF	TGTGCCAGCAGTGATTCGTCAGATCAGCCCCAGCATTTT
TRBJ2-5	many	15	TRBV10-3	TRBD2	CAISDGTSGTQTQYF	TGTGCCATCAGTGACGGGACTAGCGGGACGCAAACCCAGTACTTC
TRBJ2-6	few	15	TRBV11-3	NA	CASSFDLAGANVLTF	TGTGCCAGCAGCTTCGATCTAGCTGGGGCCAACGTCCTGACTTTC
TRBJ1-1	NA	14	TRBV18	NA	CASSRRTANAEAFF	TGTGCCAGCTCACGCCGGACAGCGAACGCTGAAGCTTTCTTT
TRBJ2-7	NA	12	TRBV20-1	NA	CSGGLAKYEQYF	TGCAGTGGTGGACTCGCGAAGTACGAGCAGTACTTC
TRBJ1-4	many	14	TRBV28	NA	CASSLPGLNEKLFF	TGTGCCAGCAGCCTCCCGGGGCTTAATGAAAAACTGTTTTTT
TRBJ2-7	NA	16	TRBV6-1	NA	CASKPSGWGSSYEQYF	TGTGCCAGCAAACCCAGCGGGTGGGGGAGCTCCTACGAGCAGTACTTC
TRBJ2-3	once	13	TRBV6-2/TRBV6-3	NA	CASSEMGGTTQYF	TGTGCCAGCAGTGAAATGGGGGGCACTACGCAGTATTTT
TRBJ1-1	NA	14	TRBV5-1	NA	CASSFKGGNTEAFF	TGCGCCAGCAGCTTCAAGGGTGGGAACACTGAAGCTTTCTTT
TRBJ2-5	many	14	TRBV2	NA	CASSVSTGAETQYF	TGTGCCAGCAGTGTCTCCACTGGGGCAGAGACCCAGTACTTC
TRBJ1-2	NA	14	TRBV20-1	NA	CSAKTDRLPYGYTF	TGCAGTGCTAAAACCGACAGGCTCCCTTATGGCTACACCTTC
TRBJ2-1	few	16	TRBV7-6	NA	CASSLGVGGAGNEQFF	TGTGCCAGCAGCTTAGGGGTAGGCGGAGCCGGGAATGAGCAGTTCTTC
TRBJ1-2	few	13	TRBV30	NA	CAFTTQVRSNYTF	TGTGCCTTTACGACCCAAGTGAGGTCAAACTACACCTTC